This paragraph reports one T cell receptor (beta chain). Antigen: not known. The sample is drawn from a study of radiotherapy plus CTLA-4 blockade in lung cancer. Study-wide points: How blood T cell clones changed early, along with interferon-beta, reportedly forecast response best.

CDR1 LNHDA and CDR2 SQIVND come from the germline V gene (reference sequence). V was clipped by 3 bases and J by 0 bases, with 12 bases between them. The CDR3 spans 16 residues. Measured with immunoSEQ multiplex PCR; TCRdb has only the in-frame clones, and not every one. Of 100,000 or so clones listed, around 86% are singletons. Source: peripheral blood, taken from a patient treated with radiotherapy plus ipilimumab. The chain employs TRBV19 and TRBJ1-5, with no clear D. The TCR comes from a human donor with non-small cell lung cancer that progressed on radiotherapy plus ipilimumab. The CDR3 here is CASSMRPGNSNQPQHF. The CDR3 nucleotides are TGTGCCAGTAGTATGAGGCCAGGAAATAGCAATCAGCCCCAGCATTTT.